This T cell receptor beta chain was sequenced during a study of cytomegalovirus exposure and HLA in healthy donors. In regard to this clone: Antigen specificity is unknown.

CDR1 is SGHRS and CDR2 is YFSETQ in the germline V gene. The CDR3 sequence is 18 residues long. The V and J ends lost 1 base and 4 bases, in that order; junction bases with no gene match: 14. Vbeta (60) and Jbeta (13) primers were used in the PCR. Sequenced by immunoSEQ multiplex PCR; TCRdb stores in-frame clones only, minus some. Of about 150,000 clones listed, roughly 80% are singletons. General observations from the study: Researchers left out some V segments, among them TRBV6-2 and TRBV6-3, as indistinguishable.

The rearrangement links TRBV5-1 to TRBJ2-3; TRBD1 matches at 8 bases. The origin of this receptor is a man younger than 35 in good health and CMV-seropositive. What was sequenced was PBMCs. The CDR3 reads CASSLLLTGGIAADTQYF. For the CDR3, the DNA is TGCGCCAGCAGCTTGCTCCTTACAGGGGGAATAGCGGCAGATACGCAGTATTTT.